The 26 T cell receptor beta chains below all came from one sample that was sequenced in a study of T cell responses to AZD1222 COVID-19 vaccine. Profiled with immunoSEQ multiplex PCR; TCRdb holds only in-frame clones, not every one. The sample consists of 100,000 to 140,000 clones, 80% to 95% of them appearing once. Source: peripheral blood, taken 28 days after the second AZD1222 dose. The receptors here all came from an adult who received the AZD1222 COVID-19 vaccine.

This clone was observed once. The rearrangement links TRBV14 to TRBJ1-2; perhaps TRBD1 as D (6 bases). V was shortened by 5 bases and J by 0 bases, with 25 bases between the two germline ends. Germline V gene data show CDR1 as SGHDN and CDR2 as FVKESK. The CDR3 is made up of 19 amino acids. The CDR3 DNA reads TGTGCCAGCAGCTCCCGCCTACCGCTAAGGGGGAGAACTAACTATGGCTACACCTTC. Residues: CASSSRLPLRGRTNYGYTF.

This chain's CDR3 is CASSEGRRARGPYEQYF. The CDR3 DNA sequence: TGTGCCAGCAGTGAAGGTCGAAGGGCGCGGGGCCCCTACGAGCAGTACTTC. The chain couples TRBV2 to TRBJ2-7; D perhaps matches TRBD2 (6 bases). Per germline, CDR1 SNHLY and CDR2 FYNNEI. This CDR3 has 17 residues. Trimming took off 1 base at V and 2 bases at J, with 18 bases between the two ends.

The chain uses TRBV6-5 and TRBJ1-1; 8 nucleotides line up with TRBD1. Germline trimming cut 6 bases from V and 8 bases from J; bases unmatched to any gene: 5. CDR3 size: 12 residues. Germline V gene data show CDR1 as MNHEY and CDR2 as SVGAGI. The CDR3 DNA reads TGTGCCAGCAGGTCTACAGGGGGAGAAGCTTTCTTT. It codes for CASRSTGGEAFF.

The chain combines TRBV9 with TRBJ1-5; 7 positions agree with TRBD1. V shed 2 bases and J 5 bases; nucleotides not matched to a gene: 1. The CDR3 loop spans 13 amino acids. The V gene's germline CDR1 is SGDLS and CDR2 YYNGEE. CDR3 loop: CASSVGTDQPQHF. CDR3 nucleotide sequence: TGTGCCAGCAGCGTCGGGACAGATCAGCCCCAGCATTTT.

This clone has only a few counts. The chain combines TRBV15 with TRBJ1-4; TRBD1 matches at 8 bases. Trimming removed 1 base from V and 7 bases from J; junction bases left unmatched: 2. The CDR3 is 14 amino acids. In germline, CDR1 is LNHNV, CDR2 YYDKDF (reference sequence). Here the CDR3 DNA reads TGTGCCACCAGCAGAGGCCAGGGGGCTGAAAAACTGTTTTTT. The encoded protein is CATSRGQGAEKLFF.

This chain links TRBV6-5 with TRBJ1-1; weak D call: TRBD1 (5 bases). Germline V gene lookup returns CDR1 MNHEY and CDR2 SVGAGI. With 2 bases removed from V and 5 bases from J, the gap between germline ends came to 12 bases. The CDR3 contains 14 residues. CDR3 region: CASSYRRGGTEAFF. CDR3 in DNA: TGTGCCAGCAGTTACAGGAGGGGTGGGACTGAAGCTTTCTTT.

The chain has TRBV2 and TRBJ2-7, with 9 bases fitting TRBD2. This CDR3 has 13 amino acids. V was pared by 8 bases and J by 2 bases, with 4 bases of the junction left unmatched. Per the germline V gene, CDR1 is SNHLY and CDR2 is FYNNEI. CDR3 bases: TGTGCCAGCTGCTCTAGCGGGGCCTACGAGCAGTACTTC. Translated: CASCSSGAYEQYF.

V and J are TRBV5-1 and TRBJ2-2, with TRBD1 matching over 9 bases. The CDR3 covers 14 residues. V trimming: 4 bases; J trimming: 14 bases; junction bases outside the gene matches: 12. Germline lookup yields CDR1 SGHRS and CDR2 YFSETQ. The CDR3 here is CASSPTGGGGELFF. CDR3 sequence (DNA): TGCGCCAGCAGCCCGACAGGGGGAGGAGGAGAACTGTTTTTT.

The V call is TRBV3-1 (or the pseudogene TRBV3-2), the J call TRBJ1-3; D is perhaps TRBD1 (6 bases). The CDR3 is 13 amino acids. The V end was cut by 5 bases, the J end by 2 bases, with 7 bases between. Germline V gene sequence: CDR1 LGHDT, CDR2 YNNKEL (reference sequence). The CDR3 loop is CASSGTPGNTIYF. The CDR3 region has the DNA TGTGCCAGCAGCGGGACACCTGGAAACACCATATATTTT.

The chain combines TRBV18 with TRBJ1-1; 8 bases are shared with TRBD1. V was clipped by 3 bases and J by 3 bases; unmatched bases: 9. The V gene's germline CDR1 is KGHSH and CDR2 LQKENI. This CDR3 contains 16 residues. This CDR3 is CASSPRQGIGDTEAFF. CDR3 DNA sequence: TGTGCCAGCTCACCCAGACAGGGGATCGGTGACACTGAAGCTTTCTTT.

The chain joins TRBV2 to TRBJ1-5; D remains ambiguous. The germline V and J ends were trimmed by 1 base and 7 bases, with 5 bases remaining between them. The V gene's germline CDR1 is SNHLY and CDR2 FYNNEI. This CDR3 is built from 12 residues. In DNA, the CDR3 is TGTGCCAGCAGTGAAGGGAAGCAGCCCCAGCATTTT. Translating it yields CASSEGKQPQHF.

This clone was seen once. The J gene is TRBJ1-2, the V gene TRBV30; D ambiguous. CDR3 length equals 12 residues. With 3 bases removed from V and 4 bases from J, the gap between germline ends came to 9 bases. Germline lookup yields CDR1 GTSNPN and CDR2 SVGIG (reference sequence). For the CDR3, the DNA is TGTGCCTGGAGGCCAGGTAGCTATGGCTACACCTTC. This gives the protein CAWRPGSYGYTF.

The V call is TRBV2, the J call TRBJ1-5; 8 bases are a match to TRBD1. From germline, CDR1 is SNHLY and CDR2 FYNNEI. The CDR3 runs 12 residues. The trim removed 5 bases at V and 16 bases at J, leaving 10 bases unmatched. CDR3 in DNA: TGTGCCAGCAGTATTTCCGGGACAGGACTACATTTT. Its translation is CASSISGTGLHF.

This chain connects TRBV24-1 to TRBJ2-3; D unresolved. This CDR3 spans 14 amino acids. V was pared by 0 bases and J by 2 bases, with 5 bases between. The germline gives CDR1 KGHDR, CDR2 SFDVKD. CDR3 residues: CATSDLTDTDTQYF. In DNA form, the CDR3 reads TGTGCCACCAGTGATTTGACGGACACAGATACGCAGTATTTT.

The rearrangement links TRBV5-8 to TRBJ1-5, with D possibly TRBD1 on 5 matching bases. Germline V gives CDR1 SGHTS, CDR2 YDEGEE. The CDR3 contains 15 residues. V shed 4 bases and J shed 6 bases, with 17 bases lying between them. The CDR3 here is CASSPGTDVIQPQHF. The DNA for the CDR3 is TGTGCCAGCAGCCCCGGGACCGATGTTATTCAGCCCCAGCATTTT.

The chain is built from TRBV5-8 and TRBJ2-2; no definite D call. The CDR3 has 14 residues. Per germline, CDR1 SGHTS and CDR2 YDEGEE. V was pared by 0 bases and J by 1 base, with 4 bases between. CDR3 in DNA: TGTGCCAGCAGCTTGGCAGGGAACACCGGGGAGCTGTTTTTT. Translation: CASSLAGNTGELFF.

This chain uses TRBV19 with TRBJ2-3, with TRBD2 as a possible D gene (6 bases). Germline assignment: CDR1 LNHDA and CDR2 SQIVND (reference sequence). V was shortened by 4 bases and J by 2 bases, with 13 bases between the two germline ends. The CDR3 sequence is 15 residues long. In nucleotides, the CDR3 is TGTGCCAGTAGTAAAGGAGGGGCCGTCACAGATACGCAGTATTTT. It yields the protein CASSKGGAVTDTQYF.

The CDR3 region is CAWRRGNTEAFF. The CDR3 DNA follows: TGTGCCTGGAGAAGGGGTAACACTGAAGCTTTCTTT. The chain employs TRBV30 and TRBJ1-1; D is possibly TRBD1 (5 bases). Germline loops: CDR1 GTSNPN, CDR2 SVGIG (reference sequence). The CDR3 is 12 residues long. V shed 3 bases and J shed 2 bases, with 7 bases lying between them.

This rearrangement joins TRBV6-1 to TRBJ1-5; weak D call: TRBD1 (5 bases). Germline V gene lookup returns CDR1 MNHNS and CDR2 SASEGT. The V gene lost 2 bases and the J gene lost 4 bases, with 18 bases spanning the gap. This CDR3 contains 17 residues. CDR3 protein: CASSEWGILPGNQPQHF. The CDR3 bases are TGTGCCAGCAGTGAATGGGGCATCCTCCCGGGTAATCAGCCCCAGCATTTT.

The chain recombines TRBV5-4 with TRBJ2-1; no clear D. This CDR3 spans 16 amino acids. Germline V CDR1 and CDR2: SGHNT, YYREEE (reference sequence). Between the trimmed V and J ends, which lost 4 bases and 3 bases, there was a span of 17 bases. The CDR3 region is CASSPTARFGYNEQFF. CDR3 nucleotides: TGTGCCAGCAGCCCCACGGCTCGGTTCGGCTACAATGAGCAGTTCTTC.

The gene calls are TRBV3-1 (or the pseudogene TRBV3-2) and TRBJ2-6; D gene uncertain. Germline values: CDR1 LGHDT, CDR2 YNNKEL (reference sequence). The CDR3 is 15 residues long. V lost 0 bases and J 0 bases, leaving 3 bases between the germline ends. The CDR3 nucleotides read TGTGCCAGCAGCCAAGAAACCTCTGGGGCCAACGTCCTGACTTTC. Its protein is CASSQETSGANVLTF.

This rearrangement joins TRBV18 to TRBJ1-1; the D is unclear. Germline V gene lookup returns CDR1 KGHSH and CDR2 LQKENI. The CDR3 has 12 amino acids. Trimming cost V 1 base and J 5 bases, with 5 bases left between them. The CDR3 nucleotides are TGTGCCAGCTCACCACAGAGGACTGAAGCTTTCTTT. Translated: CASSPQRTEAFF.

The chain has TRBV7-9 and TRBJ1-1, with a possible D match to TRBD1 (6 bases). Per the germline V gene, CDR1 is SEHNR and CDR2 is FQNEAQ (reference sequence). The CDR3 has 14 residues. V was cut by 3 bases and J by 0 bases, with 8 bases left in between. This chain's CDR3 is CASSFGGLNTEAFF. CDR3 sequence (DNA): TGTGCCAGCAGCTTCGGGGGCCTGAACACTGAAGCTTTCTTT.

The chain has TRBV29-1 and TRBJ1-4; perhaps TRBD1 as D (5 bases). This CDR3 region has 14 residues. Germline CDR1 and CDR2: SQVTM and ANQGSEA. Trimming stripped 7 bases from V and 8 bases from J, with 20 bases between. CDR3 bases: TGCAGCGCCGGGGCGGCGGGTATCCGCGAAAAACTGTTTTTT. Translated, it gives CSAGAAGIREKLFF.

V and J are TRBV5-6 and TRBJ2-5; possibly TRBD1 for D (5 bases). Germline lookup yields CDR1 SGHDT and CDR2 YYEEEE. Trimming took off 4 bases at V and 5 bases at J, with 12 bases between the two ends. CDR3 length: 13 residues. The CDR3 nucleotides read TGTGCCAGCAGCACCGACAGAGGCGAGACCCAGTACTTC. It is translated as CASSTDRGETQYF.

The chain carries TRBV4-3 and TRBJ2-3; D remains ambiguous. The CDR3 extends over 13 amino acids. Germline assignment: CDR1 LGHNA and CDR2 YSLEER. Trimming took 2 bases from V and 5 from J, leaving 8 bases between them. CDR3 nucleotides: TGCGCCAGCAGCCAAAAGTGGGTAGATACGCAGTATTTT. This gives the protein CASSQKWVDTQYF.